This T cell receptor (beta chain) comes out of a study of shared clonotypes between healthy human individuals. The study's findings and limits: Read depth was anticipated to influence clonotype sharing among donors. Naive CD4 clonotype sharing across several donors was approximately 5%.

In the source study's methods: Owing to the provision of junction-only sequences devoid of quality scores by immunoSEQ, filtering differed. The table came from immunoSEQ multiplex PCR; TCRdb's copy has only in-frame clones and leaves some out. V and J calls and clone size are copied from that table; D and trimming were computed from the DNA. The sample consists of 2 million to 2.5 million clones, 85% to 95% of them appearing once. With respect to this clone: Antigen: not known.

CDR3 length: 13 residues. Trimming left V 4 bases short and J 5 bases short, with 11 bases between. CDR1 is MNHEY, CDR2 SMNVEV, per germline (reference sequence). CD4+ cell separation produced CD45RA+ naive and CD45RA-negative memory subsets. Sequenced sample: naive CD4+ T cells sorted from blood. Subset specified: CD45RA+ positively selected. The chain combines TRBV27 with TRBJ1-2; D is undetermined. The clonotype originates from a man aged 18 to 30 in good health. CDR3 DNA: TGTGCCAGCAGTTCGTACGAAGGGTATGGCTACACCTTC. As protein: CASSSYEGYGYTF.